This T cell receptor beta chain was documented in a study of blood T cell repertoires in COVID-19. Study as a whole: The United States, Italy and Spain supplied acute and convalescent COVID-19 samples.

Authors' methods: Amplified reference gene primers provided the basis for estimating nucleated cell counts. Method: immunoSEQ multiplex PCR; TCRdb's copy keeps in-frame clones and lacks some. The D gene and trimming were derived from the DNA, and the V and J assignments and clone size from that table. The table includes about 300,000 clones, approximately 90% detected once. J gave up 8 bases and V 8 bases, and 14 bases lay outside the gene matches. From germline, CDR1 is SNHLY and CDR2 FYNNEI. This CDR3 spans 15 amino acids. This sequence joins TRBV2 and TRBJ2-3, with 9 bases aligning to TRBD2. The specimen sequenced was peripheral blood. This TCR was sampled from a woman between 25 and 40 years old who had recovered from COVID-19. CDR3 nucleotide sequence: TGTGCCAGCGGGGCGGGAGGGACCGCAGGCGGTACGCAGTATTTT. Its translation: CASGAGGTAGGTQYF.